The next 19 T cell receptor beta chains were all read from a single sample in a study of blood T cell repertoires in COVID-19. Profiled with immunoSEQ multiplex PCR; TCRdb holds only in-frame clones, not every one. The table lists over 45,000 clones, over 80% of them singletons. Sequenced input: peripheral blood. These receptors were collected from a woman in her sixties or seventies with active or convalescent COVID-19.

The CDR3 loop is CASRRDEITEAFF. CDR3 nucleotide sequence: TGTGCCAGCAGGAGGGATGAGATCACTGAAGCTTTCTTT. The V gene is TRBV28, the J gene TRBJ1-1; D ambiguous. The germline gives CDR1 MDHEN, CDR2 SYDVKM. The CDR3 runs 13 residues. Deletions cut 6 bases from V and 4 bases from J, with 12 bases between. Full variable domain (remainder filled in from reference TRBV28 and TRBJ1-1): DVKVTQSSRYLVKRTGEKVFLECVQDMDHENMFWYRQDPGLGLRLIYFSYDVKMKEKGDIPEGYSVSREKKERFSLILESASTNQTSMYLCASRRDEITEAFFGQGTRLTVV.

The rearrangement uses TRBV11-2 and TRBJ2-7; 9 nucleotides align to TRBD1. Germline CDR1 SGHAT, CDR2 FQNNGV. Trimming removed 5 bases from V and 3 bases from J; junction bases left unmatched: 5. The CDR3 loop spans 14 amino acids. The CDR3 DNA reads TGTGCCAGCAGCGGCCGGGACAGGGTCTACGAGCAGTACTTC. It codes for CASSGRDRVYEQYF.

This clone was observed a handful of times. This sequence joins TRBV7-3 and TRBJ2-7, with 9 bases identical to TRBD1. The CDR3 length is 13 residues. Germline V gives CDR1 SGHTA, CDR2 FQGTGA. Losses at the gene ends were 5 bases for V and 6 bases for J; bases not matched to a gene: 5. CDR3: CASSRDRVAEQYF. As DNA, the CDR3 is TGTGCCAGCAGCCGGGACAGGGTCGCCGAGCAGTACTTC.

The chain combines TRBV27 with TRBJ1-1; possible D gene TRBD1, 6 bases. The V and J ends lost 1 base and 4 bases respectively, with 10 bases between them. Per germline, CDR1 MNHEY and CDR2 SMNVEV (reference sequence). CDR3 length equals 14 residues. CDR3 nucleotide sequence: TGTGCCAGCAGTTTATTGGGGGGGCCCACTGAAGCTTTCTTT. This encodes CASSLLGGPTEAFF.

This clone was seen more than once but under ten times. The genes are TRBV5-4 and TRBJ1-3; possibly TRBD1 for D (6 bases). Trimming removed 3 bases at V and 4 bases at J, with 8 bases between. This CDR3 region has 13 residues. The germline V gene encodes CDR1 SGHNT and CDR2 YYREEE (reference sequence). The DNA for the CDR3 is TGTGCCAGCAGCTCCGGACAGGGAAACACCATATATTTT. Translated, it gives CASSSGQGNTIYF. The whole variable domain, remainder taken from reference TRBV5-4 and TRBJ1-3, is ETGVTQSPTHLIKTRGQQVTLRCSSQSGHNTVSWYQQALGQGPQFIFQYYREEENGRGNFPPRFSGLQFPNYSSELNVNALELDDSALYLCASSSGQGNTIYFGEGSWLTVV.

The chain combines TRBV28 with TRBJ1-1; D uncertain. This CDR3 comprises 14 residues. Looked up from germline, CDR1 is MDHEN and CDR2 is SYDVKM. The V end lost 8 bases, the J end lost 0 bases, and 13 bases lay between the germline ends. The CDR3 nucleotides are TGTGCCAGCTATACCGGGATGCTGAACACTGAAGCTTTCTTT. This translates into CASYTGMLNTEAFF.

CDR3: CASRPGLINGYTF. The CDR3 DNA is TGTGCCAGTCGCCCGGGACTGATCAATGGCTACACCTTC. The chain is built from TRBV19 and TRBJ1-2, with a possible D match to TRBD1 (5 bases). This CDR3 has 13 residues. Germline CDR1 is LNHDA and CDR2 is SQIVND (reference sequence). V was shortened by 8 bases and J by 6 bases, with 16 bases between the two germline ends.

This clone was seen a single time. The CDR3 nucleotides are TGTGCCAGCAACCTAGGGGCTTACGAGCAGTACTTC. Amino acid sequence: CASNLGAYEQYF. The chain is built from TRBV28 and TRBJ2-7, with TRBD1 as a possible D gene (5 bases). CDR1 is MDHEN and CDR2 is SYDVKM in the germline V gene. With 7 bases removed from V and 4 bases from J, the gap between germline ends came to 11 bases. CDR3 length equals 12 residues.

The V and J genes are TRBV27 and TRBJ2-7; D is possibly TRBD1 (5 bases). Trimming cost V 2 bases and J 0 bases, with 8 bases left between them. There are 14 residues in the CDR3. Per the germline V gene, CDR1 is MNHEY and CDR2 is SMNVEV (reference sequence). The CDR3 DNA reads TGTGCCAGCAGTTTAATAGGGGACTCCTACGAGCAGTACTTC. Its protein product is CASSLIGDSYEQYF.

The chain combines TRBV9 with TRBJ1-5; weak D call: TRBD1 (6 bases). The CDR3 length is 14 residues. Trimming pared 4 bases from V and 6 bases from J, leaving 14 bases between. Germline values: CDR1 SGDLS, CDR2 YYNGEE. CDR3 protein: CASSPQDSFQPQHF. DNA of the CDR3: TGTGCCAGCAGCCCCCAGGACAGTTTTCAGCCCCAGCATTTT.

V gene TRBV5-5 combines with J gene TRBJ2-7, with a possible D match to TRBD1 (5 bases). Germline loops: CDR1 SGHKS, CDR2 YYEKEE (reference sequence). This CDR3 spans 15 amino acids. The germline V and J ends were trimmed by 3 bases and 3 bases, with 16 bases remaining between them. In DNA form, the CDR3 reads TGTGCCAGCAGCTGGGGCTCAGGGTGGGACTACGAGCAGTACTTC. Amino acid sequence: CASSWGSGWDYEQYF.

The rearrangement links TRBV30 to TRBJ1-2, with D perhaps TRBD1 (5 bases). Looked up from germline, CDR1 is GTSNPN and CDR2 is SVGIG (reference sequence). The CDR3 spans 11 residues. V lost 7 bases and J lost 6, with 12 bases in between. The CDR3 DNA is TGTGCCTTTCCAGGGCGTGATGGCTACACCTTC. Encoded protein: CAFPGRDGYTF.

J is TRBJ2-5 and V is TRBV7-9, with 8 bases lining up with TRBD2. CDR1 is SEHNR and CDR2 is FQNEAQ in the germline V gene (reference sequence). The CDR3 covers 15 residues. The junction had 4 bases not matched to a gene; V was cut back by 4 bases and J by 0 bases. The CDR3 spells CASSYSGTYQETQYF. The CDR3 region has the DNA TGTGCCAGCAGCTATAGCGGGACGTACCAAGAGACCCAGTACTTC.

The CDR3 DNA reads as TGTGCCAGCAGCTTGGAGGGGAAAACTGAAGCTTTCTTT. It translates to CASSLEGKTEAFF. The V gene is TRBV5-6, the J gene TRBJ1-1, with D possibly matching TRBD1 (5 bases). Germline-derived CDR1 and CDR2 are SGHDT and YYEEEE. The length of the CDR3 is 13 residues. Trimming shortened V by 0 bases and J by 5 bases, and 8 bases separated the two germline ends.

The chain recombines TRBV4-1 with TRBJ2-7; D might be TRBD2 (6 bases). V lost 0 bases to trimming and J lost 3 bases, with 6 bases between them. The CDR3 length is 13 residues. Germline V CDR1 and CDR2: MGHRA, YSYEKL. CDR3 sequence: CASSQEGGYEQYF. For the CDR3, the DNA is TGCGCCAGCAGCCAAGAGGGGGGCTACGAGCAGTACTTC.

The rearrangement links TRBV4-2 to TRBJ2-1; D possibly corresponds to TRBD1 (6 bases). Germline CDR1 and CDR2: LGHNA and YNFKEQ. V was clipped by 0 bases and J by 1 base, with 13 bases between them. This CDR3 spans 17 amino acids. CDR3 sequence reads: CASSQERGGVSYNEQFF. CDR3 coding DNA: TGTGCCAGCAGCCAAGAAAGAGGGGGAGTATCCTACAATGAGCAGTTCTTC.

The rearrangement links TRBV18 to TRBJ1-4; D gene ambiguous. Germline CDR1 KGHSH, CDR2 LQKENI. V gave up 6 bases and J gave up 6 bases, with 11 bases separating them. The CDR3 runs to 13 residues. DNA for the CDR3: TGTGCCAGCTCGTCTACAGCAGATGAAAAACTGTTTTTT. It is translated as CASSSTADEKLFF. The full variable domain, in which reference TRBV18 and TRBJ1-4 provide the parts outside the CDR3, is NAGVMQNPRHLVRRRGQEARLRCSPMKGHSHVYWYRQLPEEGLKFMVYLQKENIIDESGMPKERFSAEFPKEGPSILRIQQVVRGDSAAYFCASSSTADEKLFFGSGTQLSVL.

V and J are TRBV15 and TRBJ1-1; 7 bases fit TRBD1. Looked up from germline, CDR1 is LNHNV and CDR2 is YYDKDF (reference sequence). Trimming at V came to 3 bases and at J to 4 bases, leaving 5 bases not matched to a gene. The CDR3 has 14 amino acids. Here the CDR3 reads CATSSRQGVTEAFF. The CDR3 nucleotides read TGTGCCACCAGCAGTCGACAGGGTGTCACTGAAGCTTTCTTT.

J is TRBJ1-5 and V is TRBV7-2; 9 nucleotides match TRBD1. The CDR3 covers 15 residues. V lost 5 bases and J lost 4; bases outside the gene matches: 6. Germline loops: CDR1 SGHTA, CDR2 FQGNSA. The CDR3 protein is CASSTEGTGNQPQHF. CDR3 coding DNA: TGTGCCAGCAGCACGGAGGGGACAGGGAATCAGCCCCAGCATTTT.